This T cell receptor beta chain was identified in a study of response to subunit inactivated influenza vaccine. Findings and caveats of the study: Each seasonal influenza vaccination recruits few new T cells, the authors suggested.

On this clonotype: Its target is not known.

V shed 3 bases and J shed 0 bases, with 6 bases lying between them. The CDR3 sequence is 14 residues long. Looked up from germline, CDR1 is MDHEN and CDR2 is SYDVKM. One entry per CDR3 protein results from TCRdb running MiXCR on the RT-PCR reads. In the table there are just under 550,000 distinct CDR3 sequences, under 25% of which are singletons. This sample also appeared in a second study, on T cells expressing NK-cell markers. From that second work: Libraries used 5'RACE template switching adding universal primer site and UMIs.

This TCR came from a man in his fifties who received an inactivated influenza vaccine. The V gene is TRBV28, the J gene TRBJ1-3; no clear D. Material: CD4+ T cells sorted from PBMCs, obtained less than 13 days after vaccination. The DNA of the CDR3 is TGTGCCAGCAGTTTCAGTCCCTCTGGAAACACCATATATTTT. Amino acid sequence: CASSFSPSGNTIYF.